A single sample is the source of the 18 T cell receptor beta chains below, sequenced in a study of cytomegalovirus exposure and HLA in healthy donors. PCR was performed using 60 Vbeta and 13 Jbeta primers. The table came from immunoSEQ multiplex PCR; TCRdb's copy has only in-frame clones and leaves some out. This sample has roughly 130,000 clones, with over 70% found just once. Sequencing input: PBMCs. These receptors were taken from a woman aged 40 to 50 in good health and CMV-seronegative.

This clone was seen a single time. The chain recombines TRBV7-6 with TRBJ2-2; possibly TRBD1 for D (5 bases). V was pared by 6 bases and J by 7 bases, with 21 bases between. This CDR3 is 16 amino acids long. CDR1 and CDR2 from the germline V gene are SGHVS and FNYEAQ. CDR3 loop: CASRLSGFADSGELFF. CDR3 DNA sequence: TGTGCCAGCAGACTAAGTGGGTTCGCAGACAGCGGGGAGCTGTTTTTT.

The chain uses TRBV19 and TRBJ2-7; TRBD1 is a possible D gene (6 bases). V was clipped by 8 bases and J by 0 bases, with 11 bases between them. The CDR3 has 13 amino acids. CDR1 LNHDA and CDR2 SQIVND come from the germline V gene (reference sequence). For the CDR3, the DNA is TGTGCCAGTTCGGACAGAAACTCCTACGAGCAGTACTTC. Its translation is CASSDRNSYEQYF.

The chain couples TRBV27 to TRBJ1-1; 10 nucleotides line up with TRBD1. Germline V gives CDR1 MNHEY, CDR2 SMNVEV (reference sequence). This CDR3 spans 13 amino acids. V shed 6 bases and J 11 bases; nucleotides not matched to a gene: 9. DNA for the CDR3: TGTGCCAGCAGCACCTGGGGGACAGGGGACGCTTTCTTT. This encodes CASSTWGTGDAFF.

CDR3 sequence: CASTVRFPNTEAFF. For the CDR3, the DNA is TGTGCCAGCACCGTGCGGTTTCCGAACACTGAAGCTTTCTTT. The J gene is TRBJ1-1, the V gene TRBV6-1; D gene unclear. Germline loops: CDR1 MNHNS, CDR2 SASEGT. The V and J ends lost 7 bases and 1 base respectively, with 13 bases between them. CDR3 length equals 14 residues.

The V call is TRBV2, the J call TRBJ2-4; D may be TRBD2 (7 bases). This CDR3 contains 18 residues. Germline CDR1 is SNHLY and CDR2 is FYNNEI. V was shortened by 4 bases and J by 1 base, with 20 bases between the two germline ends. The DNA of the CDR3 is TGTGCCAGCAGTGGGGGGGCGGGAGAGTACCTGGCCAAAAACATTCAGTACTTC. Encoded protein: CASSGGAGEYLAKNIQYF.

The chain has TRBV10-1 and TRBJ2-7; tentatively, D is TRBD2 (5 bases). V lost 4 bases to trimming and J lost 1 base, with 14 bases between them. Germline V gene lookup returns CDR1 WNHNN and CDR2 SYGVQD (reference sequence). The CDR3 is made up of 15 amino acids. The CDR3 DNA sequence: TGCGCCAGCAGTGTACAGCGGAGAGGGTCCTACGAGCAGTACTTC. Translation: CASSVQRRGSYEQYF.

This chain uses TRBV19 with TRBJ1-5; TRBD1 is a possible D gene (5 bases). With 9 bases removed from V and 5 bases from J, the gap between germline ends came to 17 bases. CDR1 and CDR2 from the germline V gene are LNHDA and SQIVND (reference sequence). The CDR3 length is 14 residues. Here the CDR3 reads CASNFGQGHQPQHF. The CDR3 DNA reads TGTGCCAGCAATTTCGGGCAGGGCCATCAGCCCCAGCATTTT.

The chain recombines TRBV6-1 with TRBJ1-5, with 10 bases matching TRBD1. The ends lost 6 bases at V and 7 bases at J; junction bases unmatched: 3. Per germline, CDR1 MNHNS and CDR2 SASEGT. The CDR3 length is 13 residues. The DNA of the CDR3 is TGTGCCAGCAGCGACAGGGGGCAACAGCCCCAGCATTTT. It translates to CASSDRGQQPQHF.

This clone was found once. The chain couples TRBV10-3 to TRBJ2-1, with TRBD2 matching over 13 bases. Looked up from germline, CDR1 is ENHRY and CDR2 is SYGVKD. The CDR3 sequence is 16 residues long. The junction had 7 bases not matched to a gene; V was cut back by 10 bases and J by 1 base. The CDR3: CATGLAGAQSYNEQFF. DNA of the CDR3: TGTGCCACCGGACTAGCGGGGGCCCAATCCTACAATGAGCAGTTCTTC.

The chain combines TRBV27 with TRBJ1-5, with D uncertain. Trimming took 4 bases from V and 4 from J, leaving 8 bases between them. The CDR3 has 13 residues. Germline-derived CDR1 and CDR2 are MNHEY and SMNVEV (reference sequence). The CDR3 sequence is CASSYMENQPQHF. In DNA, the CDR3 is TGTGCCAGCAGTTACATGGAGAATCAGCCCCAGCATTTT.

This chain links TRBV4-2 with TRBJ2-7; tentative D call: TRBD2 (5 bases). V lost 0 bases, J lost 0 bases, and 12 bases lay in between. The CDR3 is 16 amino acids. Germline V lookup: CDR1 LGHNA, CDR2 YNFKEQ. CDR3 region: CASSQDPGDSSYEQYF. The CDR3 coding sequence is TGTGCCAGCAGCCAAGACCCCGGGGATAGCTCCTACGAGCAGTACTTC.

This chain links TRBV5-1 with TRBJ2-7; TRBD2 aligns across 10 bases. V lost 7 bases to trimming and J lost 0 bases; unmatched junction nucleotides: 10. Germline CDR1 is SGHRS and CDR2 is YFSETQ. There are 16 residues in the CDR3. CDR3 DNA: TGCGCCAGCCGGACTAGCGGAGGACGCAGCTCCTACGAGCAGTACTTC. Protein: CASRTSGGRSSYEQYF.

V is TRBV6-4 and J is TRBJ2-1, with 7 bases identical to TRBD1. This CDR3 is 15 amino acids long. The germline V gene encodes CDR1 MRHNA and CDR2 SNTAGT. V trimming: 5 bases; J trimming: 7 bases; junction bases outside the gene matches: 11. The DNA for the CDR3 is TGTGCCAGCAGTAGGGGGCTAGAAGCCAAGAATGAGCAGTTCTTC. As protein: CASSRGLEAKNEQFF.

This chain joins TRBV18 and TRBJ1-6; D gene ambiguous. Trimming removed 3 bases from V and 10 bases from J, with 16 bases in between. This CDR3 contains 15 residues. Germline CDR1 and CDR2: KGHSH and LQKENI. CDR3 in DNA: TGTGCCAGCTCACCCCGGACTCAGGCTGACTCACCCCTCCACTTT. Translated, it gives CASSPRTQADSPLHF.

This clone has only a few counts. V is TRBV27 and J is TRBJ1-5, with unresolved D. V lost 3 bases and J lost 0, with 6 bases in between. Germline V CDR1 and CDR2: MNHEY, SMNVEV (reference sequence). The CDR3 totals 14 residues. The CDR3 DNA follows: TGTGCCAGCAGTTTCCCCGGTAGCAATCAGCCCCAGCATTTT. Translation gives CASSFPGSNQPQHF.

The chain is built from TRBV7-9 and TRBJ1-5; D possibly corresponds to TRBD1 (6 bases). V was cut by 5 bases and J by 3 bases, with 11 bases left in between. The CDR3 contains 14 residues. In germline, CDR1 is SEHNR, CDR2 FQNEAQ (reference sequence). This chain's CDR3 is CASSPGQPNQPQHF. The CDR3 DNA reads TGTGCCAGCAGCCCAGGACAGCCCAATCAGCCCCAGCATTTT.

Only a few counts were recorded for this clone. One end of the junction is discordant with germline, which a read error may explain. This rearrangement joins TRBV10-3 to TRBJ1-5; 7 bases map to TRBD1. Germline assignment: CDR1 ENHRY and CDR2 SYGVKD. This CDR3 has 15 residues. CDR3: CSISGQGGINQPQHF. The CDR3 DNA follows: TGTTCCATCAGTGGGCAGGGGGGTATAAATCAGCCCCAGCATTTT.

The rearrangement links TRBV7-2 to TRBJ1-4; 10 bases match TRBD1. With V trimmed by 7 bases and J by 6 bases, 5 bases remained unmatched. The germline V gene encodes CDR1 SGHTA and CDR2 FQGNSA. This CDR3 spans 14 amino acids. In DNA form, the CDR3 reads TGTGCCAGCACCTTGGACAGGGGGGATGAAAAACTGTTTTTT. Amino acid sequence: CASTLDRGDEKLFF.